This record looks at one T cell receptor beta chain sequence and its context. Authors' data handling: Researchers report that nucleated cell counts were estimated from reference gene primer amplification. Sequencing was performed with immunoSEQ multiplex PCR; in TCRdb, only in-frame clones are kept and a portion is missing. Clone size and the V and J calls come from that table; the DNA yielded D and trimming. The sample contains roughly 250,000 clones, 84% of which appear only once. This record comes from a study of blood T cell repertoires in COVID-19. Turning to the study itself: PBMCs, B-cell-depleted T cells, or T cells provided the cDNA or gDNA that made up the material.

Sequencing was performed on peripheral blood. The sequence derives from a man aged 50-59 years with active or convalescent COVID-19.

In DNA, the CDR3 is TGTGCCAGCTCACCGGGACAGGATGCTGGCTACACCTTC. As protein: CASSPGQDAGYTF. This rearrangement joins TRBV18 to TRBJ1-2, with 8 bases aligning to TRBD1. The ends lost 3 bases at V and 7 bases at J; junction bases unmatched: 4. This CDR3 region has 13 residues. The germline CDR1 and CDR2 sequences are KGHSH and LQKENI.